This T cell receptor (beta chain) was recovered during a study of T-cell reconstitution after alpha-beta-depleted transplantation in children. This CDR3 spans 15 amino acids. V was clipped by 0 bases and J by 4 bases; unmatched bases: 2. CDR1 is MNHEY, CDR2 SVGAGI, per germline. Preparation of the TCRbeta library was carried out with unique molecular identifiers. TCRdb redid the calling of the PCR reads with MiXCR, one entry per CDR3 protein. The table shows 360,000 or so distinct CDR3 sequences, with about a fifth occurring only once. In its sample, this clonotype was seen many times. The material was PBMCs from the stem cell graft donor, obtained from the stem cell graft. V is TRBV6-5 and J is TRBJ2-1, with 8 nucleotides matching TRBD2. This sequence was found in a human donor who donated a stem cell graft to a child with acute myeloid leukemia. The CDR3 spells CASSYSGLAYNEQFF. The CDR3 nucleotides read TGTGCCAGCAGTTACTCAGGACTAGCTTACAATGAGCAGTTCTTC.